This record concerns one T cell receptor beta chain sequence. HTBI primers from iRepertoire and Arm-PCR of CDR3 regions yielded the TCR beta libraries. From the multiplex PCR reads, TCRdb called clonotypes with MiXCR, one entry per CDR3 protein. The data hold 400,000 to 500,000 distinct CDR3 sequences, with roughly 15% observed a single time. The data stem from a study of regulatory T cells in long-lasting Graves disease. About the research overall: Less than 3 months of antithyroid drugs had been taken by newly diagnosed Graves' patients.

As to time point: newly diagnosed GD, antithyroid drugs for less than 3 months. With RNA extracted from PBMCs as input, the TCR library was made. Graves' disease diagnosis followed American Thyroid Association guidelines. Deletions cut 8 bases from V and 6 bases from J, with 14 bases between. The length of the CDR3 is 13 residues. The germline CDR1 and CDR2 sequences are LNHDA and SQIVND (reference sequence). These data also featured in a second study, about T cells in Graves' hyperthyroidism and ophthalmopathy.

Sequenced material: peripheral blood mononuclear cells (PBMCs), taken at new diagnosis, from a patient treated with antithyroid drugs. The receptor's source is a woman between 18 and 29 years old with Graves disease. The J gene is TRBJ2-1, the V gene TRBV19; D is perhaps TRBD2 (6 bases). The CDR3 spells CASSSGGSNEQFF. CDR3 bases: TGTGCCAGTTCAAGTGGGGGGAGCAATGAGCAGTTCTTC.